Given below is one T cell receptor (beta chain) in context. The record originates from a study of blood T cell repertoires in COVID-19. This table comes from immunoSEQ multiplex PCR, and its TCRdb copy is limited to in-frame clones, with some not included. This table holds 260,000 or so clones, roughly 89% found once. Germline V gene lookup returns CDR1 SNHLY and CDR2 FYNNEI. The CDR3 extends over 13 amino acids. V lost 6 bases to trimming and J lost 3 bases, with 12 bases between them. The chain uses TRBV2 and TRBJ2-7; D is perhaps TRBD1 (6 bases). Sequencing was performed on PBMCs or T cells enriched from blood (not recorded which). This clonotype originated in a woman aged 25 to 39 with acute COVID-19. CDR3 residues: CASSGTLHYEQYF. Written as DNA, the CDR3 is TGTGCCAGCAGCGGGACACTCCACTACGAGCAGTACTTC.